These 31 T cell receptor beta chains originate from one sample sequenced in a study of regulatory T cells in long-lasting Graves disease. Assembly of TCR beta libraries relied on iRepertoire HTBI primers together with Arm-PCR of CDR3 regions. Each CDR3 protein gets one entry after TCRdb re-called the multiplex PCR reads with MiXCR. The sample shows a few hundred thousand distinct CDR3 sequences, about 20% of them seen only once. The time point is: persistent/refractory GD, antithyroid drugs over 5 years with positive TRAb. Preparation of the TCR library used RNA extracted from PBMCs. The specimen was peripheral blood mononuclear cells (PBMCs), collected when the disease was refractory, from a patient treated with antithyroid drugs. The receptor set was obtained from a female donor with Graves disease.

Many counts were recorded for this clonotype. The chain combines TRBV12-3 or TRBV12-4 with TRBJ1-2; D is unclear. The CDR3 is 16 residues long. V shed 1 base and J shed 4 bases, with 16 bases lying between them. CDR3 sequence: CASSLGPGRPLYGYTF. CDR3 sequence (DNA): TGTGCCAGCAGTTTAGGGCCAGGTCGACCCCTCTATGGCTACACCTTC.

A note on this clonotype: This likely reflects a read error, since a far larger clone is one base away. This chain uses TRBV7-9 with TRBJ1-2, with 7 bases fitting TRBD1. The V segment lost 5 bases and the J segment 3 bases; nucleotides outside the gene matches: 15. Germline V gene data show CDR1 as SEHNR and CDR2 as FQNEAQ (reference sequence). This CDR3 comprises 17 residues. The CDR3 spells CASSRTERQGAHYGYTF. The CDR3 DNA sequence: TGTGCCAGCAGCAGAACAGAACGACAGGGAGCTCACTATGGCTACACCTTC.

The J gene is TRBJ2-2, the V gene TRBV7-2; D unclear. The germline gives CDR1 SGHTA, CDR2 FQGNSA. This CDR3 comprises 16 residues. Deletions cut 5 bases from V and 1 base from J, with 14 bases between. The CDR3, as DNA: TGTGCCAGCAGCACCATTGGTCCCCTGAACACCGGGGAGCTGTTTTTT. Its translation: CASSTIGPLNTGELFF.

The rearrangement uses TRBV7-2 and TRBJ2-3; TRBD1 matches at 10 bases. V lost 9 bases, J lost 5 bases, and 8 bases stayed unmatched. The CDR3 has 14 amino acids. Per the germline V gene, CDR1 is SGHTA and CDR2 is FQGNSA. CDR3 nucleotide sequence: TGTGCCAGTACCGACAGGGGGCTGGGAGATACGCAGTATTTT. Translated: CASTDRGLGDTQYF.

This clonotype was recorded at least ten times. V is TRBV2 and J is TRBJ2-5; perhaps TRBD2 as D (7 bases). The CDR3 spans 16 residues. From germline, CDR1 is SNHLY and CDR2 FYNNEI. V shed 1 base and J shed 4 bases, with 16 bases lying between them. CDR3 region: CASSEGGAGVTETQYF. The CDR3 nucleotides are TGTGCCAGCAGTGAAGGGGGGGCGGGAGTTACAGAGACCCAGTACTTC.

There are a few counts of this clonotype. The chain uses TRBV6-1 and TRBJ2-5; TRBD1 matches 8 bases. The V gene end was trimmed by 6 bases and the J gene end by 4 bases; junction bases not matched to a gene: 7. CDR1 is MNHNS, CDR2 SASEGT, per germline. The CDR3 sequence is 14 residues long. The CDR3 is CASRPGGAGETQYF. DNA of the CDR3: TGTGCCAGCAGACCAGGGGGCGCCGGAGAGACCCAGTACTTC.

In this sample, this clonotype turned up a few times. The J gene is TRBJ2-5, the V gene TRBV5-8; 11 nucleotides agree with TRBD2. The CDR3 consists of 18 residues. Trimming removed 4 bases from V and 5 bases from J; junction bases left unmatched: 16. Germline CDR1 reads SGHTS; CDR2 reads YDEGEE. DNA for the CDR3: TGTGCCAGCAGCATCGCCGGGACTAGCGGCCCTGTGCTGGAGACCCAGTACTTC. It is translated as CASSIAGTSGPVLETQYF.

The V and J genes are TRBV6-5 and TRBJ1-1, with D tentatively TRBD1 (5 bases). CDR1 is MNHEY, CDR2 SVGAGI, per germline. The CDR3 runs to 13 residues. The ends were cut back, 0 bases at V and 5 bases at J, with 7 bases in the middle. The CDR3 DNA sequence: TGTGCCAGCAGTTACTCGGGGCGGACTGAAGCTTTCTTT. Translation: CASSYSGRTEAFF.

This clonotype has ten or more counts. The J gene is TRBJ1-5, the V gene TRBV30; no reliable D call. CDR3 length: 13 amino acids. Trimming took off 0 bases at V and 5 bases at J, with 8 bases between the two ends. Per the germline V gene, CDR1 is GTSNPN and CDR2 is SVGIG (reference sequence). In nucleotides, the CDR3 is TGTGCCTGGAGTGTACATCTGGATCAGCCCCAGCATTTT. Amino acid sequence: CAWSVHLDQPQHF.

This clonotype came up many times. J is TRBJ1-2 and V is TRBV13; possible D gene TRBD1, 5 bases. Germline CDR1 and CDR2: PRHDT and FYEKMQ (reference sequence). This CDR3 has 12 amino acids. Trimming shortened V by 6 bases and J by 6 bases, and 11 bases separated the two germline ends. The CDR3 nucleotides are TGTGCCAGCAGGCAGGGTTCCGATGGCTACACCTTC. It specifies CASRQGSDGYTF.

This clonotype has only a few counts. In nucleotides, the CDR3 is TGCAGCGTTGGCTCTGTTGGTGGCTACACCTTC. It specifies CSVGSVGGYTF. The V gene is TRBV29-1, the J gene TRBJ1-2, with unresolved D. Germline V gene data show CDR1 as SQVTM and CDR2 as ANQGSEA. V lost 4 bases to trimming and J lost 7 bases, with 10 bases between them. The CDR3 spans 11 residues. The whole variable domain, remainder taken from reference TRBV29-1 and TRBJ1-2, is SAVISQKPSRDICQRGTSLTIQCQVDSQVTMMFWYRQQPGQSLTLIATANQGSEATYESGFVIDKFPISRPNLTFSTLTVSNMSPEDSSIYLCSVGSVGGYTFGSGTRLTVV.

The chain recombines TRBV7-9 with TRBJ1-1, with a possible D match to TRBD1 (6 bases). The CDR3 sequence is 11 residues long. Germline V CDR1 and CDR2: SEHNR, FQNEAQ (reference sequence). V was trimmed by 11 bases and J by 11 bases, leaving 18 bases between them. The CDR3: CAAAGGPEAFF. The CDR3 DNA sequence: TGTGCCGCAGCTGGGGGGCCAGAGGCTTTCTTT.

This clonotype came up a few times. The chain recombines TRBV6-5 with TRBJ2-5; D is undetermined. CDR1 is MNHEY and CDR2 is SVGAGI in the germline V gene. The CDR3 sequence is 14 residues long. Trimming took off 2 bases at V and 0 bases at J, with 7 bases between the two ends. CDR3 sequence reads: CASSYDGDQETQYF. The CDR3 DNA reads as TGTGCCAGCAGTTACGATGGGGACCAAGAGACCCAGTACTTC.

This clonotype was observed many times. This chain joins TRBV30 and TRBJ1-1; 7 nucleotides match TRBD1. In germline, CDR1 is GTSNPN, CDR2 SVGIG (reference sequence). This CDR3 has 12 amino acids. Here the CDR3 DNA reads TGTGCGCGGGACAGATTGAACACTGAAGCTTTCTTT. This translates into CARDRLNTEAFF.

The sample holds a few counts of this clonotype. The chain has TRBV7-9 and TRBJ1-2, with 7 bases matching TRBD1. The germline V gene encodes CDR1 SEHNR and CDR2 FQNEAQ (reference sequence). The CDR3 runs to 13 residues. V dropped 3 bases and J dropped 6; count of bases not matched to a gene: 4. CDR3 amino acids: CASSLEGAHGYTF. Written as DNA, the CDR3 is TGTGCCAGCAGCTTGGAGGGGGCGCATGGCTACACCTTC.

This chain joins TRBV28 and TRBJ1-3; D call uncertain. The V gene lost 3 bases and the J gene lost 0 bases, with 12 bases spanning the gap. Germline V gene lookup returns CDR1 MDHEN and CDR2 SYDVKM. This CDR3 has 16 amino acids. CDR3 protein: CASSFIWGGSGNTIYF. CDR3 nucleotides: TGTGCCAGCAGTTTTATTTGGGGAGGCTCTGGAAACACCATATATTTT.

This clonotype was recorded at least ten times. The CDR3 bases are TGTGCCAGCAGAGCAGCAAGTGGCTACACCTTC. As protein: CASRAASGYTF. The J gene is TRBJ1-2, the V gene TRBV28; no firm D call. The germline gives CDR1 MDHEN, CDR2 SYDVKM. This CDR3 has 11 residues. V lost 6 bases to trimming and J lost 7 bases, with 9 bases between them.

In this sample, this clonotype turned up many times. V and J are TRBV11-2 and TRBJ2-5; 10 positions match TRBD1. The CDR3 contains 16 residues. Germline CDR1 SGHAT, CDR2 FQNNGV. V dropped 5 bases and J dropped 7; count of bases not matched to a gene: 13. CDR3 amino acids: CASSPIVGQGRGTQYF. The CDR3 nucleotides read TGTGCCAGCAGCCCCATCGTGGGACAGGGGAGGGGGACCCAGTACTTC.

This clonotype came up a few times. The genes are TRBV7-2 and TRBJ1-2, with unresolved D. CDR1 and CDR2 from the germline V gene are SGHTA and FQGNSA. Trimming stripped 2 bases from V and 0 bases from J, with 10 bases between. This CDR3 comprises 15 residues. As DNA, the CDR3 is TGTGCCAGCAGCTTAAGCCTGACCACTAACTATGGCTACACCTTC. It specifies CASSLSLTTNYGYTF.

As to this clonotype: The junction shows a germline mismatch at one end, possibly a read error. The chain is built from TRBV5-1 and TRBJ2-7; D not resolved. CDR3 length: 15 amino acids. Germline V gives CDR1 SGHRS, CDR2 YFSETQ. The CDR3 loop is CASSLDSSGPYERYF. CDR3 in DNA: TGCGCCAGCAGCTTGGACTCGTCAGGACCCTACGAGCGGTACTTC. The variable domain in full, with the rest retrieved from reference TRBV5-1 and TRBJ2-7, is KAGVTQTPRYLIKTRGQQVTLSCSPISGHRSVSWYQQTPGQGLQFLFEYFSETQRNKGNFPGRFSGRQFSNSRSEMNVSTLELGDSALYLCASSLDSSGPYERYFGPGTRLTVT.

This clonotype was observed a few times. The chain joins TRBV4-1 to TRBJ1-2, with TRBD1 as a possible D gene (5 bases). Germline V gene sequence: CDR1 MGHRA, CDR2 YSYEKL. The V end was cut by 3 bases, the J end by 3 bases, with 17 bases between. This CDR3 comprises 16 residues. The CDR3 reads CASSQASGRAHYGYTF. DNA of the CDR3: TGCGCCAGCAGCCAGGCCAGCGGCAGGGCCCACTATGGCTACACCTTC.

CDR3: CASSNQARTKETQYF. DNA of the CDR3: TGCGCCAGCAGCAACCAGGCTAGGACAAAAGAGACCCAGTACTTC. The chain couples TRBV5-1 to TRBJ2-5, with a weak D call TRBD1 (5 bases). Germline V gene lookup returns CDR1 SGHRS and CDR2 YFSETQ. The CDR3 has 15 residues. V was clipped by 4 bases and J by 3 bases, with 16 bases between them.

This clonotype has a count of ten or more. The V and J genes are TRBV6-1 and TRBJ1-1, with D tentatively TRBD1 (6 bases). Trimming removed 6 bases from V and 10 bases from J, with 24 bases in between. The CDR3 runs 15 residues. Germline loops: CDR1 MNHNS, CDR2 SASEGT. CDR3 DNA sequence: TGTGCCAGCAGCCCCTCCACTGCGGGGGCGCTAGCAGCTTTCTTT. This sequence encodes CASSPSTAGALAAFF.

The genes are TRBV30 and TRBJ1-5; 7 bases fit TRBD1. There are 13 residues in the CDR3. V was clipped by 5 bases and J by 3 bases; unmatched bases: 4. In germline, CDR1 is GTSNPN, CDR2 SVGIG (reference sequence). DNA of the CDR3: TGTGCCTGGGGGGACAGCTCCAATCAGCCCCAGCATTTT. Protein product: CAWGDSSNQPQHF.

This clonotype occurred many times. The V gene is TRBV20-1, the J gene TRBJ1-5; the D gene is possibly TRBD1 (5 bases). Germline CDR1 DFQATT, CDR2 SNEGSKA (reference sequence). Trimming stripped 5 bases from V and 2 bases from J, with 10 bases between. The CDR3 is made up of 13 amino acids. CDR3 protein: CSAVRQRNQPQHF. The DNA for the CDR3 is TGCAGTGCTGTCCGACAGCGCAATCAGCCCCAGCATTTT.

V and J are TRBV2 and TRBJ2-1; a possible D gene is TRBD2 (6 bases). Trimming cost V 4 bases and J 5 bases, with 15 bases left between them. Germline values: CDR1 SNHLY, CDR2 FYNNEI. This CDR3 is built from 15 residues. The CDR3 region is CASSVMVSGHNEQFF. The CDR3, as DNA: TGTGCCAGCAGTGTGATGGTTAGCGGACACAATGAGCAGTTCTTC.

V usage is TRBV19 and J usage is TRBJ2-2, with 9 bases fitting TRBD1. Germline CDR1 is LNHDA and CDR2 is SQIVND (reference sequence). This CDR3 is built from 15 residues. Trimming cost V 5 bases and J 6 bases; bases outside gene matches: 7. The CDR3 loop reads CASSPSRQGAGELFF. The CDR3 DNA sequence: TGTGCCAGTAGTCCGTCCCGACAGGGGGCCGGGGAGCTGTTTTTT.

This clonotype was counted ten times or more. This chain joins TRBV16 and TRBJ1-2, with no clear D. CDR1 is KGHSY and CDR2 is FQNENV in the germline V gene. The length of the CDR3 is 12 residues. Trimming pared 0 bases from V and 6 bases from J, leaving 5 bases between. The DNA of the CDR3 is TGTGCCAGCAGCCAATCCGCAGATGGCTACACCTTC. Amino acids: CASSQSADGYTF.

This clonotype was seen ten or more times. V usage is TRBV27 and J usage is TRBJ2-7, with a weak D call TRBD2 (7 bases). This CDR3 contains 13 residues. The V gene lost 8 bases and the J gene lost 5 bases, with 16 bases spanning the gap. Per the germline V gene, CDR1 is MNHEY and CDR2 is SMNVEV (reference sequence). The CDR3 DNA follows: TGTGCCAGCCGGGACACCGGGGGGAACGAGCAGTACTTC. Protein sequence: CASRDTGGNEQYF.

The rearrangement joins TRBV9 to TRBJ2-3, with D unclear. Germline V lookup: CDR1 SGDLS, CDR2 YYNGEE. The CDR3 loop spans 14 amino acids. V gave up 4 bases and J gave up 2 bases, with 11 bases separating them. The CDR3 here is CASSPAALTDTQYF. The DNA for the CDR3 is TGTGCCAGCAGCCCTGCGGCGCTCACAGATACGCAGTATTTT.

The chain recombines TRBV24-1 with TRBJ1-5; no firm D call. CDR1 and CDR2 (germline): KGHDR, SFDVKD. The CDR3 contains 13 residues. The V and J ends lost 5 bases and 7 bases respectively, with 11 bases between them. The CDR3 DNA reads TGTGCCACCAGTGGGGCACAAGGGCAGCCCCAGCATTTT. Protein product: CATSGAQGQPQHF.